One sample yielded the 13 T cell receptor beta chains listed below, sequenced in a study of T cell responses to AZD1222 COVID-19 vaccine. TCRdb keeps only in-frame clones here, not all; method: immunoSEQ multiplex PCR. This table has 110,000 to 150,000 clones, 80% to 95% appearing once. The sample was peripheral blood, taken on day 0 of AZD1222 vaccination. These receptors all stem from an adult in good health.

The V call is TRBV5-1, the J call TRBJ2-7; D possibly corresponds to TRBD2 (6 bases). V dropped 2 bases and J dropped 2 bases, with 14 bases sitting between them. The germline gives CDR1 SGHRS, CDR2 YFSETQ. The CDR3 is 15 residues long. CDR3 residues: CASSFGGTHTYEQYF. The CDR3 DNA is TGCGCCAGCAGCTTTGGGGGGACCCATACCTACGAGCAGTACTTC.

The V gene is TRBV10-3, the J gene TRBJ2-5, with D maybe TRBD1 (5 bases). V was trimmed by 4 bases and J by 0 bases, leaving 12 bases between them. CDR3 size: 15 residues. The germline V gene has CDR1 ENHRY and CDR2 SYGVKD. The CDR3 is CAISGGRANQETQYF. The CDR3, as DNA: TGTGCCATCAGTGGGGGCAGGGCCAACCAAGAGACCCAGTACTTC.

This chain uses TRBV4-1 with TRBJ2-7; D might be TRBD2 (6 bases). V lost 2 bases to trimming and J lost 2 bases, with 16 bases between them. Germline-derived CDR1 and CDR2 are MGHRA and YSYEKL. This CDR3 is 16 amino acids long. The CDR3 bases are TGCGCCAGCAGCCAATATCCGGCGGGACCAACCTACGAGCAGTACTTC. Amino acid sequence: CASSQYPAGPTYEQYF.

The chain has TRBV5-1 and TRBJ2-7; TRBD2 matches at 11 bases. This CDR3 is built from 19 residues. In germline, CDR1 is SGHRS, CDR2 YFSETQ. V dropped 1 base and J dropped 1; count of bases not matched to a gene: 13. CDR3 sequence (DNA): TGCGCCAGCAGCTTGAAACTAGCGGGAGATCAACGTCCTTCCTACGAGCAGTACTTC. This sequence encodes CASSLKLAGDQRPSYEQYF.

This chain joins TRBV7-9 and TRBJ2-3, with unresolved D. The CDR3 contains 13 residues. Germline V gives CDR1 SEHNR, CDR2 FQNEAQ (reference sequence). The V gene lost 2 bases and the J gene lost 4 bases, with 7 bases spanning the gap. CDR3 in amino acids: CASSLRWADTQYF. As DNA, the CDR3 is TGTGCCAGCAGCTTAAGGTGGGCAGATACGCAGTATTTT.

The gene calls are TRBV7-9 and TRBJ2-5; the D call may be TRBD1 or TRBD2 (5 bases each). Trimming took 3 bases from V and 5 from J, leaving 16 bases between them. Germline lookup yields CDR1 SEHNR and CDR2 FQNEAQ (reference sequence). CDR3 length equals 15 residues. CDR3: CASSFSSGSGETQYF. The DNA of the CDR3 is TGTGCCAGCAGCTTTAGTTCAGGGAGCGGTGAGACCCAGTACTTC.

The rearrangement joins TRBV5-1 to TRBJ1-2, with D possibly being TRBD1 (5 bases). Germline assignment: CDR1 SGHRS and CDR2 YFSETQ. V lost 2 bases and J 8 bases, leaving 13 bases between the germline ends. This CDR3 comprises 13 residues. CDR3 DNA: TGCGCCAGCAGCTTCCGACAGTCTGGGGGCTACACCTTC. Translating it yields CASSFRQSGGYTF.

In regard to this clone: At one boundary the junction diverges from the germline segment, which might be a read error. The gene calls are TRBV20-1 and TRBJ2-1; D is ambiguous. Germline V gives CDR1 DFQATT, CDR2 SNEGSKA (reference sequence). The CDR3 contains 11 residues. CDR3 loop: CSAIGAVGSVF. DNA of the CDR3: TGCAGTGCGATAGGCGCGGTTGGGTCGGTCTTC.

The genes are TRBV20-1 and TRBJ1-1; D not certain. This CDR3 comprises 11 residues. In germline, CDR1 is DFQATT, CDR2 SNEGSKA (reference sequence). The V end was cut by 2 bases, the J end by 8 bases, with 9 bases between. CDR3 sequence: CSARSGEEAFF. The CDR3 DNA reads as TGCAGTGCTAGAAGTGGGGAAGAAGCTTTCTTT.

The chain recombines TRBV4-1 with TRBJ1-5; 9 nucleotides align to TRBD1. The V segment lost 2 bases and the J segment 6 bases; nucleotides outside the gene matches: 14. Per germline, CDR1 MGHRA and CDR2 YSYEKL. The CDR3 sequence is 18 residues long. CDR3 sequence reads: CASSQRPPGQGSGQPQHF. The DNA of the CDR3 is TGCGCCAGCAGCCAAAGACCCCCGGGACAGGGATCGGGTCAGCCCCAGCATTTT.

This clone was found a few times. As DNA, the CDR3 is TGTGCCAGCAGTGAAGCTAGGGGCTGGGGAGCTTTCTTT. It encodes CASSEARGWGAFF. This rearrangement joins TRBV6-1 to TRBJ1-1; a possible D gene is TRBD1 (5 bases). V lost 0 bases, J lost 10 bases, and 12 bases lay in between. The CDR3 is made up of 13 amino acids. Germline CDR1 reads MNHNS; CDR2 reads SASEGT.

The chain couples TRBV5-4 to TRBJ2-2; TRBD2 matches 8 bases. CDR1 and CDR2 from the germline V gene are SGHNT and YYREEE (reference sequence). There are 16 residues in the CDR3. V lost 4 bases to trimming and J lost 5 bases; unmatched junction nucleotides: 10. The CDR3 DNA is TGTGCCAGCAGCGGAGTAAGGGCGGGAGGTACCGGGGAGCTGTTTTTT. Translation gives CASSGVRAGGTGELFF.

V usage is TRBV9 and J usage is TRBJ1-2; unclear D gene. This CDR3 contains 13 residues. Germline assignment: CDR1 SGDLS and CDR2 YYNGEE. Trimming removed 3 bases from V and 2 bases from J, with 8 bases in between. The CDR3 region has the DNA TGTGCCAGCAGCGGTTACTTGAACTATGGCTACACCTTC. It yields the protein CASSGYLNYGYTF.